The 32 T cell receptor beta chains below come from one sample, sequenced in a study of blood T cell repertoires in COVID-19. Profiling relied on immunoSEQ multiplex PCR, and the TCRdb table lists in-frame clones only, not all of them. The sample comprises under 250,000 clones, more than 80% of which are singletons, and 5.5% rests with the top ten. Sequencing was carried out using peripheral blood. The receptors shown here come from a human donor in a cohort sampled during active COVID-19.

In nucleotides, the CDR3 is TGTGCCAGCAGTGAAGAGGACAGGTCCTCCTACAATGAGCAGTTCTTC. It codes for CASSEEDRSSYNEQFF. This chain joins TRBV2 and TRBJ2-1, with TRBD1 matching over 7 bases. Trimming cost V 1 base and J 0 bases; bases outside gene matches: 3. Germline CDR1 SNHLY, CDR2 FYNNEI. The length of the CDR3 is 16 residues.

The chain carries TRBV9 and TRBJ1-5; 7 nucleotides agree with TRBD1. In germline, CDR1 is SGDLS, CDR2 YYNGEE. The CDR3 has 14 residues. The V segment lost 2 bases and the J segment 6 bases; nucleotides outside the gene matches: 5. The CDR3 here is CASSVTGVGQPQHF. CDR3 coding DNA: TGTGCCAGCAGCGTCACAGGGGTGGGTCAGCCCCAGCATTTT.

This chain links TRBV27 with TRBJ2-3; 13 positions match TRBD2. The CDR3 has 15 amino acids. CDR1 and CDR2 from the germline V gene are MNHEY and SMNVEV (reference sequence). With 7 bases clipped from V and 6 bases from J, the junction kept 7 bases outside the gene matches. CDR3 loop: CASTPLAGGPDTQYF. For the CDR3, the DNA is TGTGCCAGCACTCCACTAGCGGGGGGGCCGGATACGCAGTATTTT.

The chain couples TRBV29-1 to TRBJ1-2; possibly TRBD1 for D (6 bases). This CDR3 spans 15 amino acids. Germline V gene data show CDR1 as SQVTM and CDR2 as ANQGSEA. Between the trimmed V and J ends, which lost 4 bases and 2 bases, there was a span of 17 bases. The CDR3 DNA follows: TGCAGCGTTGTAAGTCCCCTACAGGGCAACTATGGCTACACCTTC. This sequence encodes CSVVSPLQGNYGYTF.

This clone has just a few counts. The chain combines TRBV3-1 (or the pseudogene TRBV3-2) with TRBJ1-2; 8 positions agree with TRBD1. With V trimmed by 0 bases and J by 5 bases, 8 bases remained unmatched. The CDR3 runs 16 residues. The germline CDR1 and CDR2 sequences are LGHDT and YNNKEL (reference sequence). CDR3 nucleotide sequence: TGTGCCAGCAGCCAAGATCAGGCAGGGGGCGGGTATGGCTACACCTTC. Encoded protein: CASSQDQAGGGYGYTF.

This chain joins TRBV28 and TRBJ2-4; perhaps TRBD2 as D (5 bases). The CDR3 loop spans 15 amino acids. Germline V gene data show CDR1 as MDHEN and CDR2 as SYDVKM. Trimming pared 2 bases from V and 1 base from J, leaving 9 bases between. The CDR3 reads CASSLLGEAKNIQYF. DNA for the CDR3: TGTGCCAGCAGTTTACTGGGAGAGGCCAAAAACATTCAGTACTTC.

This clone was counted once. This chain uses TRBV27 with TRBJ1-1, with 10 bases identical to TRBD1. With V trimmed by 6 bases and J by 4 bases, 5 bases remained unmatched. This CDR3 is built from 14 residues. Germline CDR1 MNHEY, CDR2 SMNVEV (reference sequence). For the CDR3, the DNA is TGTGCCAGCAGCTTCCGGGACAGGGGCACTGAAGCTTTCTTT. The encoded protein is CASSFRDRGTEAFF.

The rearrangement links TRBV6-6 to TRBJ2-5, with 8 bases aligning to TRBD1. J was trimmed by 5 bases and V by 0 bases; bases with no gene match: 5. Looked up from germline, CDR1 is MNHNY and CDR2 is SVGAGI (reference sequence). The CDR3 is 15 amino acids. DNA of the CDR3: TGTGCCAGCAGTTACTCGAGGACAGGGCCGGAGACCCAGTACTTC. It translates to CASSYSRTGPETQYF.

The DNA for the CDR3 is TGTGCCAGCAGTCCAGGGCCTAACTATGGCTACACCTTC. Translation gives CASSPGPNYGYTF. The chain has TRBV27 and TRBJ1-2, with D possibly matching TRBD1 (5 bases). CDR1 and CDR2 (germline): MNHEY, SMNVEV (reference sequence). Trimming removed 5 bases at V and 0 bases at J, with 7 bases between. The CDR3 extends over 13 amino acids.

The chain carries TRBV11-2 and TRBJ2-1; no firm D call. The CDR3 consists of 15 residues. Germline-derived CDR1 and CDR2 are SGHAT and FQNNGV. The V end lost 5 bases, the J end lost 0 bases, and 11 bases lay between the germline ends. Here the CDR3 DNA reads TGTGCCAGCAGCCGTCCCCGAGGCTCCTACAATGAGCAGTTCTTC. This gives the protein CASSRPRGSYNEQFF. The entire variable domain, with the rest obtained from reference TRBV11-2 and TRBJ2-1, is as follows: EAGVAQSPRYKIIEKRQSVAFWCNPISGHATLYWYQQILGQGPKLLIQFQNNGVVDDSQLPKDRFSAERLKGVDSTLKIQPAKLEDSAVYLCASSRPRGSYNEQFFGPGTRLTVL.

V usage is TRBV30 and J usage is TRBJ1-6; the D is unclear. V lost 5 bases to trimming and J lost 7 bases, with 12 bases between them. Germline CDR1 GTSNPN, CDR2 SVGIG (reference sequence). The CDR3 has 13 residues. The CDR3 DNA follows: TGTGCCTGGTCAGAGGGCAGCAATTCACCCCTCCACTTT. Its translation: CAWSEGSNSPLHF.

The chain is built from TRBV30 and TRBJ2-5; unclear D gene. V was trimmed by 4 bases and J by 12 bases, leaving 15 bases between them. CDR1 is GTSNPN and CDR2 is SVGIG in the germline V gene (reference sequence). This CDR3 has 11 residues. CDR3 in DNA: TGTGCCTGGAAGACCACCGACATGAAGTACTTC. Translation gives CAWKTTDMKYF.

The chain uses TRBV2 and TRBJ2-1; TRBD2 matches at 8 bases. This CDR3 spans 15 amino acids. J gave up 4 bases and V 5 bases, and 7 bases lay outside the gene matches. Germline CDR1 and CDR2: SNHLY and FYNNEI. Written as DNA, the CDR3 is TGTGCCAGCAGTCCGGGGGGGCTGGCGTACAATGAGCAGTTCTTC. Residues: CASSPGGLAYNEQFF.

This clone was seen only once. The V gene is TRBV3-1 (or the pseudogene TRBV3-2), the J gene TRBJ1-1; D not resolved. This CDR3 has 15 amino acids. CDR1 LGHDT and CDR2 YNNKEL come from the germline V gene (reference sequence). Trimming shortened V by 1 base and J by 4 bases, and 13 bases separated the two germline ends. CDR3 amino acids: CASSQGLWEVTEAFF. The CDR3 DNA sequence: TGTGCCAGCAGCCAAGGGCTCTGGGAGGTCACTGAAGCTTTCTTT.

The DNA of the CDR3 is TGTGCCAGCAGCCAAGAGGTTGGGACTAGCGGCAAACAGACCCAGTACTTC. Translated, it gives CASSQEVGTSGKQTQYF. The chain uses TRBV3-1 (or the pseudogene TRBV3-2) and TRBJ2-5; 11 bases fit TRBD2. Losses at the gene ends were 0 bases for V and 6 bases for J; bases not matched to a gene: 9. Germline lookup yields CDR1 LGHDT and CDR2 YNNKEL (reference sequence). The CDR3 runs to 17 residues.

The rearrangement joins TRBV6-5 to TRBJ1-2; possibly TRBD1 for D (6 bases). CDR1 MNHEY and CDR2 SVGAGI come from the germline V gene. V shed 6 bases and J shed 2 bases, with 13 bases lying between them. The CDR3 is made up of 14 amino acids. CDR3 sequence reads: CASRELQGNYGYTF. The CDR3 DNA reads as TGTGCCAGCAGGGAGCTACAGGGAAACTATGGCTACACCTTC.

V usage is TRBV3-1 (or the pseudogene TRBV3-2) and J usage is TRBJ2-2; weak D call: TRBD2 (6 bases). With 10 bases removed from V and 4 bases from J, the gap between germline ends came to 13 bases. This CDR3 contains 13 residues. The germline V gene has CDR1 LGHDT and CDR2 YNNKEL (reference sequence). Here the CDR3 reads CATLWGGTGELFF. CDR3 nucleotide sequence: TGTGCCACCCTGTGGGGAGGCACCGGGGAGCTGTTTTTT.

V gene TRBV7-9 combines with J gene TRBJ2-5; 7 nucleotides line up with TRBD1. Germline values: CDR1 SEHNR, CDR2 FQNEAQ (reference sequence). The CDR3 contains 11 residues. V dropped 7 bases and J dropped 4; count of bases not matched to a gene: 0. This CDR3 reads CASTGGETQYF. The DNA of the CDR3 is TGTGCCAGCACAGGGGGAGAGACCCAGTACTTC. Filled out from reference TRBV7-9 and TRBJ2-5, the complete variable domain reads DTGVSQNPRHKITKRGQNVTFRCDPISEHNRLYWYRQTLGQGPEFLTYFQNEAQLEKSRLLSDRFSAERPKGSFSTLEIQRTEQGDSAMYLCASTGGETQYFGPGTRLLVL.

The chain links TRBV10-2 to TRBJ1-3, with no clear D. The germline V and J ends were trimmed by 4 bases and 4 bases, with 11 bases remaining between them. CDR3 size: 14 residues. CDR1 WSHSY and CDR2 SAAADI come from the germline V gene. The CDR3 spells CASSGPEGGNTIYF. For the CDR3, the DNA is TGCGCCAGCAGTGGGCCGGAGGGAGGAAACACCATATATTTT.

As to this clone: The sample has other DNA sequences that encode this CDR3 too. The chain employs TRBV3-1 (or the pseudogene TRBV3-2) and TRBJ2-7; 7 nucleotides line up with TRBD2. CDR3 length: 14 residues. Germline V lookup: CDR1 LGHDT, CDR2 YNNKEL (reference sequence). J was trimmed by 1 base and V by 0 bases; bases with no gene match: 0. The CDR3 sequence is CASSQEGGSYEQYF. In nucleotides, the CDR3 is TGTGCCAGCAGCCAAGAGGGGGGGTCCTACGAGCAGTACTTC.

The chain combines TRBV6-5 with TRBJ1-5; D is uncertain. The CDR3 runs to 15 residues. The V end lost 5 bases, the J end lost 9 bases, and 20 bases lay between the germline ends. Per the germline V gene, CDR1 is MNHEY and CDR2 is SVGAGI. The CDR3 reads CASSLPGPSQRPQHF. The CDR3 nucleotides read TGTGCCAGCAGTCTACCGGGTCCCTCCCAGAGGCCCCAGCATTTT.

V and J are TRBV10-1 and TRBJ2-7; the D is unclear. V was clipped by 2 bases and J by 7 bases, with 12 bases between them. There are 13 residues in the CDR3. Germline CDR1 reads WNHNN; CDR2 reads SYGVQD (reference sequence). CDR3 loop: CASSEVTFAEQYF. For the CDR3, the DNA is TGCGCCAGCAGTGAGGTAACCTTTGCGGAGCAGTACTTC.

The J gene is TRBJ1-2, the V gene TRBV19, with 11 nucleotides matching TRBD1. Trimming removed 4 bases from V and 2 bases from J; junction bases left unmatched: 6. CDR1 is LNHDA, CDR2 SQIVND, per germline (reference sequence). This CDR3 spans 16 amino acids. The CDR3 sequence: CASSRIRTGGNYGYTF. The CDR3 bases are TGTGCCAGTAGTAGGATCAGGACAGGGGGCAACTATGGCTACACCTTC. The variable domain in full, with the rest retrieved from reference TRBV19 and TRBJ1-2, is DGGITQSPKYLFRKEGQNVTLSCEQNLNHDAMYWYRQDPGQGLRLIYYSQIVNDFQKGDIAEGYSVSREKKESFPLTVTSAQKNPTAFYLCASSRIRTGGNYGYTFGSGTRLTVV.

The DNA of the CDR3 is TGCGCCAGCAGCCAAGAGAACTTAAGGGACAGGAACTATGGCTACACCTTC. This sequence encodes CASSQENLRDRNYGYTF. J is TRBJ1-2 and V is TRBV4-1, with 8 bases that match TRBD1. Trimming removed 0 bases from V and 2 bases from J; junction bases left unmatched: 8. This CDR3 region has 17 residues. Germline CDR1 is MGHRA and CDR2 is YSYEKL.

The J gene is TRBJ2-1, the V gene TRBV5-1; D gene unclear. Trimming took 0 bases from V and 3 from J, leaving 4 bases between them. Germline values: CDR1 SGHRS, CDR2 YFSETQ. The CDR3 covers 13 residues. The chain's CDR3 is CASSLGLYNEQFF. DNA of the CDR3: TGCGCCAGCAGCTTGGGGCTCTACAATGAGCAGTTCTTC.

The CDR3 protein is CASSLETMGPHGYTF. The CDR3 DNA reads as TGTGCCAGCAGCTTGGAAACAATGGGCCCTCATGGCTACACCTTC. The V and J genes are TRBV5-4 and TRBJ1-2; unclear D gene. The V and J ends lost 0 bases and 6 bases respectively, with 15 bases between them. Germline V gives CDR1 SGHNT, CDR2 YYREEE (reference sequence). The CDR3 totals 15 residues.

This chain uses TRBV19 with TRBJ2-3; the D gene is possibly TRBD2 (6 bases). V was clipped by 7 bases and J by 1 base, with 15 bases between them. Germline CDR1 is LNHDA and CDR2 is SQIVND (reference sequence). This CDR3 has 15 amino acids. CDR3 DNA sequence: TGTGCCAGTACCCCTGGAGGGGTTGGCACAGATACGCAGTATTTT. Protein sequence: CASTPGGVGTDTQYF.

The chain combines TRBV30 with TRBJ1-2, with D tentatively TRBD1 (6 bases). CDR3 size: 12 residues. The germline V and J ends were trimmed by 2 bases and 8 bases, with 12 bases remaining between them. Germline V CDR1 and CDR2: GTSNPN, SVGIG (reference sequence). The CDR3 loop is CAWSIQGRGYTF. For the CDR3, the DNA is TGTGCCTGGAGTATCCAGGGGAGAGGCTACACCTTC.

This clone occurred once. V is TRBV11-2 and J is TRBJ2-7; TRBD1 matches at 8 bases. The V gene end was trimmed by 5 bases and the J gene end by 4 bases; junction bases not matched to a gene: 10. Germline loops: CDR1 SGHAT, CDR2 FQNNGV. This CDR3 comprises 15 residues. The CDR3 DNA is TGTGCCAGCAGCGGCCGAGGACAGGGTCGGTACGAGCAGTACTTC. Translation gives CASSGRGQGRYEQYF.

The chain joins TRBV6-6 to TRBJ1-1, with TRBD1 matching 8 bases. Germline CDR1 is MNHNY and CDR2 is SVGAGI (reference sequence). Trimming took 2 bases from V and 3 from J; bases not matched to a gene: 5. This CDR3 spans 15 amino acids. CDR3 nucleotides: TGTGCCAGCAGTTACCCCCTGGACAGGGACACTGAAGCTTTCTTT. It specifies CASSYPLDRDTEAFF.

This clone was seen only a few times. CDR3 in DNA: TGTGCCAGCAGCTTAGGGAGAGACAGTGGGGCTTACGAGCAGTACTTC. Its translation is CASSLGRDSGAYEQYF. This chain links TRBV11-2 with TRBJ2-7; tentatively, D is TRBD1 (5 bases). The V end was cut by 1 base, the J end by 4 bases, with 17 bases between. The CDR3 consists of 16 residues. The germline V gene has CDR1 SGHAT and CDR2 FQNNGV.

Concerning this clone: The junction departs from the called germline gene at one end, perhaps through a read error. The identical CDR3 is also encoded by other nucleotide sequences in the sample. The chain has TRBV7-2 and TRBJ1-3; perhaps TRBD1 as D (5 bases). The CDR3 has 15 amino acids. Germline CDR1 SGHTA, CDR2 FQGNSA. The CDR3 reads CASSLAGGTGNTIYF. CDR3 nucleotides: TGTGCCAGCAGCCTAGCGGGGGGAACAGGAAACACCATATATTTT.